This T cell receptor (beta chain) was obtained from a study of T cell responses to AZD1222 COVID-19 vaccine. Study-wide context: Pooling was applied to second doses at about 4 or about 12 weeks. Points from the study as a whole: In the spike-specific TCR repertoire, nearly half reportedly target unmutated variant regions. Spike-specific TCR repertoires showed rising breadth and depth after two AZD1222 doses. Repertoire sampling was restricted to post-peak T cell response timepoints.

In its sample, this clone was seen once. Its antigen is not known. Method: immunoSEQ multiplex PCR; TCRdb's copy keeps in-frame clones and lacks some. Among 90,000 to 110,000 clones listed, 87% were seen once. Trimming removed 3 bases at V and 5 bases at J, with 19 bases between. The CDR3 has 15 amino acids. In germline, CDR1 is GTSNPN, CDR2 SVGIG (reference sequence). The chain uses TRBV30 and TRBJ2-5, with D possibly being TRBD1 or TRBD2 (7 bases each). The sequencing used peripheral blood, collected on day 0 of AZD1222 vaccination. The sequence was obtained from an adult in good health. In nucleotides, the CDR3 is TGTGCCTGGAGCCCCCGACAGGGAGGGGTGGAGACCCAGTACTTC. Residues: CAWSPRQGGVETQYF.